The 16 T cell receptor beta chains reported below all come from one sample, sequenced in a study of shared clonotypes between healthy human individuals. CD45RO negativity and positive selection for CCR7 defined naive CD8 cells, a population that excluded terminally differentiated effector memory CD45RA+ cells. Only in-frame clones appear in the TCRdb table, and some are missing; sequencing was by immunoSEQ multiplex PCR. Altogether about 2.2 million clones are present, 85% to 95% being singletons, with the ten largest covering more than 1.5%. Sequenced input: naive CD8+ T cells from PBMCs. These receptors all come from a man aged 18 to 30 in good health. Some clones in this sample may be carry-over from other donors' samples.

The J gene is TRBJ2-1, the V gene TRBV10-2; D unclear. The CDR3 consists of 10 residues. V lost 3 bases and J 9 bases, leaving 3 bases between the germline ends. Germline lookup yields CDR1 WSHSY and CDR2 SAAADI. This CDR3 reads CASSEGEQFF. Here the CDR3 DNA reads TGCGCCAGCAGTGAAGGTGAGCAGTTCTTC.

The rearrangement uses TRBV9 and TRBJ2-7; a weak D match, TRBD2 (6 bases). The CDR3 totals 14 residues. Per the germline V gene, CDR1 is SGDLS and CDR2 is YYNGEE. The V and J ends lost 4 bases and 7 bases respectively, with 18 bases between them. CDR3 in DNA: TGTGCCAGCAGCCCTAGTGAGGGACTTTGGGAGCAGTACTTC. The encoded protein is CASSPSEGLWEQYF.

V and J are TRBV9 and TRBJ1-2; 8 bases map to TRBD1. The CDR3 extends over 13 amino acids. Looked up from germline, CDR1 is SGDLS and CDR2 is YYNGEE. The trim removed 5 bases at V and 4 bases at J, leaving 4 bases unmatched. The CDR3 coding sequence is TGTGCCAGCAGTCAGGGGGCTAGCTATGGCTACACCTTC. As protein: CASSQGASYGYTF.

The rearrangement uses TRBV11-2 and TRBJ1-4; D may be TRBD1 (5 bases). This CDR3 has 19 amino acids. The germline gives CDR1 SGHAT, CDR2 FQNNGV. The DNA for the CDR3 is TGTGCGTCGCGTTTTTATGGCAGGGACGCTGAGGGATATCGGGAAAAACTGTTTTTT. It codes for CASRFYGRDAEGYREKLFF.

This clone was observed a single time. This rearrangement joins TRBV5-4 to TRBJ2-7; D uncertain. The V and J ends lost 0 bases and 2 bases respectively, with 9 bases between them. Germline loops: CDR1 SGHNT, CDR2 YYREEE (reference sequence). The CDR3 loop spans 14 amino acids. CDR3 sequence: CASSLAVTPYEQYF. The CDR3, as DNA: TGTGCCAGCAGCTTGGCCGTTACTCCCTACGAGCAGTACTTC.

The V call is TRBV29-1, the J call TRBJ1-3; D gene unclear. The CDR3 length is 13 residues. The V and J ends lost 2 bases and 4 bases respectively, with 9 bases between them. Per the germline V gene, CDR1 is SQVTM and CDR2 is ANQGSEA. DNA of the CDR3: TGCAGCGTTGAACCCGGGTTCGGAAACACCATATATTTT. Translated, it gives CSVEPGFGNTIYF. The entire variable domain, with the rest obtained from reference TRBV29-1 and TRBJ1-3, is as follows: SAVISQKPSRDICQRGTSLTIQCQVDSQVTMMFWYRQQPGQSLTLIATANQGSEATYESGFVIDKFPISRPNLTFSTLTVSNMSPEDSSIYLCSVEPGFGNTIYFGEGSWLTVV.

This clone was recorded once. The chain employs TRBV15 and TRBJ2-5; 7 bases fit TRBD1. Germline V gives CDR1 LNHNV, CDR2 YYDKDF (reference sequence). CDR3 length: 16 residues. The trim removed 3 bases at V and 2 bases at J, leaving 9 bases unmatched. Here the CDR3 DNA reads TGTGCCACCAGCAGGAAACCGGGACAGAGTCAAGAGACCCAGTACTTC. It is translated as CATSRKPGQSQETQYF.

This clone was counted a single time. The J gene is TRBJ2-7, the V gene TRBV9; possibly TRBD2 for D (6 bases). Germline V gene lookup returns CDR1 SGDLS and CDR2 YYNGEE. Trimming took 4 bases from V and 0 from J, leaving 11 bases between them. This CDR3 spans 14 amino acids. Here the CDR3 DNA reads TGTGCCAGCAGCCGGGGAGGCTACTCCTACGAGCAGTACTTC. Residues: CASSRGGYSYEQYF.

The chain uses TRBV7-2 and TRBJ2-1; TRBD2 might be the D (6 bases). V lost 8 bases to trimming and J lost 7 bases, with 15 bases between them. The CDR3 runs 13 residues. Looked up from germline, CDR1 is SGHTA and CDR2 is FQGNSA. CDR3 amino acids: CASPQEGRNEQFF. CDR3 nucleotides: TGTGCCAGCCCCCAGGAGGGTAGAAATGAGCAGTTCTTC. Based on the CDR3 plus reference TRBV7-2 and TRBJ2-1, the full variable domain is GAGVSQSPSNKVTEKGKDVELRCDPISGHTALYWYRQSLGQGLEFLIYFQGNSAPDKSGLPSDRFSAERTGGSVSTLTIQRTQQEDSAVYLCASPQEGRNEQFFGPGTRLTVL.

The chain recombines TRBV27 with TRBJ2-1; 7 bases map to TRBD2. Trimming cost V 3 bases and J 4 bases; bases outside gene matches: 6. The CDR3 totals 15 residues. Germline lookup yields CDR1 MNHEY and CDR2 SMNVEV (reference sequence). The CDR3 sequence is CASSFGAGAYNEQFF. The CDR3 nucleotides read TGTGCCAGCAGTTTTGGGGCGGGAGCTTACAATGAGCAGTTCTTC.

A few counts support this clone. The chain uses TRBV10-3 and TRBJ1-1; D is unclear. CDR3 length: 15 residues. V was shortened by 2 bases and J by 1 base, with 11 bases between the two germline ends. CDR1 is ENHRY and CDR2 is SYGVKD in the germline V gene. The CDR3 protein is CAISEPTTENTEAFF. CDR3 DNA sequence: TGTGCCATCAGTGAGCCGACAACCGAGAACACTGAAGCTTTCTTT.

The rearrangement uses TRBV29-1 and TRBJ2-7; 8 bases line up with TRBD2. The CDR3 has 13 residues. V was clipped by 6 bases and J by 3 bases; unmatched bases: 7. CDR1 is SQVTM, CDR2 ANQGSEA, per germline. The CDR3 DNA follows: TGCAGCGTGATAGCGGGAAGGGGCTACGAGCAGTACTTC. It is translated as CSVIAGRGYEQYF.

This chain links TRBV20-1 with TRBJ2-7, with D unresolved. Trimming left V 7 bases short and J 7 bases short, with 5 bases between. In germline, CDR1 is DFQATT, CDR2 SNEGSKA (reference sequence). The length of the CDR3 is 8 residues. CDR3 DNA: TGCAGTGTTGAGGAGCAGTACTTC. This sequence encodes CSVEEQYF.

This clone appeared a few times. The gene calls are TRBV10-2 and TRBJ1-2, with a possible D match to TRBD1 (5 bases). V shed 8 bases and J shed 4 bases, with 11 bases lying between them. The CDR3 sequence is 12 residues long. Germline V gene sequence: CDR1 WSHSY, CDR2 SAAADI. This CDR3 reads CASGPGGYGYTF. CDR3 in DNA: TGCGCCAGCGGACCGGGGGGCTATGGCTACACCTTC.

This chain connects TRBV29-1 to TRBJ1-2; D not certain. CDR3 size: 10 residues. The ends were cut back, 5 bases at V and 4 bases at J, with 5 bases in the middle. The germline gives CDR1 SQVTM, CDR2 ANQGSEA. The CDR3 loop reads CSVFSYGYTF. CDR3 bases: TGCAGCGTTTTCAGCTATGGCTACACCTTC.

This clone appeared a single time. V and J are TRBV27 and TRBJ2-3; D not certain. The germline V and J ends were trimmed by 3 bases and 2 bases, with 9 bases remaining between them. The CDR3 runs 14 residues. CDR1 and CDR2 from the germline V gene are MNHEY and SMNVEV (reference sequence). The CDR3 sequence: CASSFLAFTDTQYF. DNA of the CDR3: TGTGCCAGCAGTTTCTTGGCCTTCACAGATACGCAGTATTTT.